This entry describes one T cell receptor beta chain. What it binds is unknown. The record originates from a study of CD8+ T cells in alopecia areata. Study as a whole: Treated individuals took tofacitinib by mouth, 5 to 10 mg twice daily. People stayed on tofacitinib for 6 to 18 months, then stopped the drug for 6 months.

Reverse transcription of extracted RNA yielded cDNA, which provided the sequencing template. Sequenced by immunoSEQ multiplex PCR; TCRdb stores in-frame clones only, minus some. The table has about 98,000 clones, under 45% seen once. Germline V gene sequence: CDR1 SGHNT, CDR2 YENEEA. With V trimmed by 0 bases and J by 4 bases, 6 bases remained unmatched. The CDR3 has 16 amino acids. Study outcomes and limitations: Especially in alopecia totalis/universalis, lesional scalp showed greater clonality than normal scalp did.

The investigators collected lesional scalp punch biopsies and peripheral blood from alopecia areata patients. The V call is TRBV11-3, the J call TRBJ2-1; 7 bases line up with TRBD2. This TCR was sampled from a human donor with alopecia areata. Sequencing used CD4+ T cells sorted from blood. The CDR3, as DNA: TGTGCCAGCAGCTTAGATCAAGGGGAGGGGTACAATGAGCAGTTCTTC. Its protein is CASSLDQGEGYNEQFF.